The clone carrying this TCR beta chain has ten or more counts. Antigen unknown. This sample was taken from a study of regulatory T cells in long-lasting Graves disease. Study results and limitations: TRBV28, TRBJ1-2 and TRBJ2-5 were segments that persistent disease favored. With a few thousand shared public clonotypes, persistent patients exceeded new patients, who shared just over 950. Lower TCR diversity characterized persistent Graves' patients relative to newly diagnosed patients.

This CDR3 spans 15 amino acids. Germline V lookup: CDR1 MNHNS, CDR2 SASEGT. The ends were cut back, 5 bases at V and 3 bases at J, with 14 bases in the middle. Assembly of TCR beta libraries relied on iRepertoire HTBI primers together with Arm-PCR of CDR3 regions. TCRdb passed the multiplex PCR reads through MiXCR, listing each CDR3 protein once. The sample contains about 210,000 distinct CDR3 sequences, roughly 19% of which appear only once. The time point is: newly diagnosed GD, antithyroid drugs for less than 3 months. TCR sequences were obtained from RNA taken from PBMCs. These same records also appear under a second study, on T cells in Graves' hyperthyroidism and ophthalmopathy.

The specimen was peripheral blood mononuclear cells (PBMCs), collected at new diagnosis, from a patient treated with antithyroid drugs. This clonotype was obtained from a woman aged 25-40 years with Graves disease. V gene TRBV6-1 combines with J gene TRBJ1-5; the D is unclear. The CDR3 region is CASSPRIGDNQPQHF. In DNA form, the CDR3 reads TGTGCCAGCAGTCCCCGTATCGGGGACAATCAGCCCCAGCATTTT.